This TCR beta chain was identified during a study of blood T cell repertoires in COVID-19. Study at large: Collection of acute and convalescent COVID-19 samples took place in the United States, Italy and Spain. T cells, B-cell-depleted T cells, or PBMCs supplied cDNA or gDNA.

Authors' processing steps: From reference gene primer amplification, estimates of nucleated cell counts were derived. The protocol was immunoSEQ multiplex PCR, while the TCRdb copy is restricted to in-frame clones and leaves out a portion. V and J calls and clone size are those listed in that table; D and trimming were worked out from the DNA. The table shows approximately 250,000 clones, with around four fifths occurring only once. This sequence was found in a woman aged 55-69 years with active or convalescent COVID-19. The sample comprised peripheral blood.

Written as DNA, the CDR3 is TGTGCCTGGAGGCCCGGACAGGGGACCGAAAAACTGTTTTTT. It is translated as CAWRPGQGTEKLFF. The rearrangement joins TRBV30 to TRBJ1-4, with 9 bases aligning to TRBD1. This CDR3 has 14 amino acids. Germline V gene data show CDR1 as GTSNPN and CDR2 as SVGIG (reference sequence). After removal of 3 bases from V and 8 bases from J, the junction contained 7 bases not matched to a gene.